Listed here are 25 T cell receptor beta chains from one sample, sequenced in a study of T cell responses to AZD1222 COVID-19 vaccine (dated by TCRdb to the early 2020s). Library creation used the immunoSEQ multiplex PCR assay. In TCRdb, the immuneACCESS table is reduced to in-frame sequences with V and J assigned. These tables do not hold every clone; where another copy was compared, an unresolved V gene accounts for under half, and the others remain unexplained. The sample yields roughly 110,000 clones; roughly 89% were counted once. Together, the top ten hold about 20% of the sample. The time point label, read with the paper, signifies: baseline before first vaccination. The source was peripheral blood, collected on day 0 of AZD1222 vaccination. These receptors were taken from an adult in good health.

This chain uses TRBV19 with TRBJ1-1; D gene ambiguous. Trimming removed 4 bases from V and 1 base from J, with 10 bases in between. Germline V lookup: CDR1 LNHDA, CDR2 SQIVND (reference sequence). CDR3 size: 14 residues. CDR3 amino acids: CASSNPAANTEAFF. For the CDR3, the DNA is TGTGCCAGTAGTAATCCTGCAGCGAACACTGAAGCTTTCTTT.

The chain has TRBV19 and TRBJ2-5; no reliable D call. Germline V gene data show CDR1 as LNHDA and CDR2 as SQIVND (reference sequence). V lost 4 bases to trimming and J lost 0 bases, with 6 bases between them. This CDR3 has 13 amino acids. CDR3 loop: CASSKGYQETQYF. Here the CDR3 DNA reads TGTGCCAGTAGTAAAGGGTACCAAGAGACCCAGTACTTC.

The V and J genes are TRBV3-1 (or the pseudogene TRBV3-2) and TRBJ1-2, with D maybe TRBD1 (6 bases). From germline, CDR1 is LGHDT and CDR2 YNNKEL (reference sequence). V was trimmed by 5 bases and J by 4 bases, leaving 20 bases between them. The CDR3 extends over 16 amino acids. The CDR3 bases are TGTGCCAGCAGCTTCCGACAGGCCAGAGATAGCTATGGCTACACCTTC. This translates into CASSFRQARDSYGYTF.

The rearrangement joins TRBV18 to TRBJ1-5; 10 bases agree with TRBD1. Germline CDR1 is KGHSH and CDR2 is LQKENI. The junction had 8 bases not matched to a gene; V was cut back by 0 bases and J by 3 bases. This CDR3 has 18 amino acids. CDR3: CASSPPTGQGVDNQPQHF. CDR3 bases: TGTGCCAGCTCACCACCCACCGGACAGGGGGTTGACAATCAGCCCCAGCATTTT.

The chain combines TRBV19 with TRBJ1-4, with a weak D call TRBD1 (6 bases). The CDR3 is 17 amino acids. CDR1 and CDR2 (germline): LNHDA, SQIVND (reference sequence). V lost 1 base to trimming and J lost 1 base, with 13 bases between them. In DNA, the CDR3 is TGTGCCAGTAGTATAGGTTCAGGGGTCGGAACTAATGAAAAACTGTTTTTT. Residues: CASSIGSGVGTNEKLFF.

The J gene is TRBJ1-1, the V gene TRBV6-5; D is perhaps TRBD1 (5 bases). CDR1 and CDR2 from the germline V gene are MNHEY and SVGAGI. The ends were cut back, 5 bases at V and 3 bases at J, with 16 bases in the middle. CDR3 size: 15 residues. The CDR3 here is CASSRRAGGDTEAFF. The CDR3 DNA follows: TGTGCCAGCAGTAGGAGGGCTGGGGGGGACACTGAAGCTTTCTTT.

The chain uses TRBV6-1 and TRBJ1-1, with a tentative D call TRBD1 (5 bases). Trimming removed 0 bases from V and 11 bases from J, with 10 bases in between. The CDR3 spans 12 residues. CDR1 and CDR2 from the germline V gene are MNHNS and SASEGT. The CDR3 coding sequence is TGTGCCAGCAGTGAAGCCGCCAGGGCGGCTTTCTTT. It translates to CASSEAARAAFF.

The chain carries TRBV7-9 and TRBJ2-7, with TRBD2 as a possible D gene (6 bases). The CDR3 has 16 amino acids. From germline, CDR1 is SEHNR and CDR2 FQNEAQ (reference sequence). The ends were cut back, 5 bases at V and 4 bases at J, with 21 bases in the middle. Here the CDR3 reads CASSPRGARRGYEQYF. DNA of the CDR3: TGTGCCAGCAGCCCCCGCGGAGCAAGGAGGGGATACGAGCAGTACTTC.

This chain uses TRBV6-5 with TRBJ2-1; the match to TRBD2 covers 7 bases. Germline CDR1 and CDR2: MNHEY and SVGAGI. The CDR3 totals 16 residues. Trimming at V came to 2 bases and at J to 1 base, leaving 5 bases not matched to a gene. Written as DNA, the CDR3 is TGTGCCAGCAGTTACCGGTGGCGGGGGTCCTACAATGAGCAGTTCTTC. This encodes CASSYRWRGSYNEQFF.

The chain is built from TRBV7-9 and TRBJ2-1, with D perhaps TRBD1 (6 bases). The length of the CDR3 is 16 residues. Trimming removed 5 bases from V and 0 bases from J, with 14 bases in between. From germline, CDR1 is SEHNR and CDR2 FQNEAQ (reference sequence). The CDR3 protein is CASSPQGFSSYNEQFF. The CDR3 DNA sequence: TGTGCCAGCAGCCCACAGGGATTCAGCTCCTACAATGAGCAGTTCTTC.

Regarding this clone: The same CDR3 also results from other DNA sequences found in this sample. V and J are TRBV30 and TRBJ2-7; D is undetermined. The CDR3 totals 11 residues. The V end was cut by 5 bases, the J end by 1 base, with 6 bases between. CDR1 is GTSNPN and CDR2 is SVGIG in the germline V gene (reference sequence). The CDR3 loop is CAWDRSYEQYF. CDR3 DNA sequence: TGTGCCTGGGATAGGTCCTACGAGCAGTACTTC.

The V call is TRBV6-2 or TRBV6-3, the J call TRBJ1-2; TRBD1 might be the D (5 bases). CDR1 and CDR2 from the germline V gene are MNHEY and SVGEGT. V lost 4 bases to trimming and J lost 4 bases, with 22 bases between them. This CDR3 has 17 residues. CDR3 protein: CASSSRGPTAYFYGYTF. The CDR3 DNA follows: TGTGCCAGCAGTTCCCGGGGACCGACAGCTTACTTCTATGGCTACACCTTC.

Regarding this clone: The same CDR3 also results from other DNA sequences found in this sample. This chain joins TRBV28 and TRBJ1-5; D is uncertain. There are 14 residues in the CDR3. Germline V gene lookup returns CDR1 MDHEN and CDR2 SYDVKM. The V and J ends lost 1 base and 1 base respectively, with 5 bases between them. The CDR3 loop reads CASSLSGSNQPQHF. The CDR3 DNA follows: TGTGCCAGCAGTTTATCGGGGAGCAATCAGCCCCAGCATTTT.

The V and J genes are TRBV6-5 and TRBJ1-5; no definite D call. Trimming pared 0 bases from V and 0 bases from J, leaving 9 bases between. From germline, CDR1 is MNHEY and CDR2 SVGAGI. The CDR3 length is 16 residues. The CDR3 reads CASSYSSLNSNQPQHF. CDR3 DNA sequence: TGTGCCAGCAGTTACTCGAGCCTGAATAGCAATCAGCCCCAGCATTTT.

V is TRBV6-5 and J is TRBJ2-7, with TRBD1 identical over 7 bases. The junction had 9 bases not matched to a gene; V was cut back by 1 base and J by 6 bases. CDR3 size: 15 residues. Germline loops: CDR1 MNHEY, CDR2 SVGAGI. Here the CDR3 reads CASSYFGTEVSEQYF. The CDR3 nucleotides are TGTGCCAGCAGTTACTTTGGGACAGAGGTTTCCGAGCAGTACTTC.

The chain links TRBV12-3 or TRBV12-4 to TRBJ1-2; D gene unclear. This CDR3 is 12 amino acids long. With 7 bases removed from V and 4 bases from J, the gap between germline ends came to 10 bases. The CDR3 DNA sequence: TGTGCCAGCACCCCCGAACCCTATGGCTACACCTTC. Its protein product is CASTPEPYGYTF.

The chain combines TRBV2 with TRBJ2-5, with 7 bases identical to TRBD1. This CDR3 region has 15 residues. Germline CDR1 is SNHLY and CDR2 is FYNNEI. The V segment lost 0 bases and the J segment 5 bases; nucleotides outside the gene matches: 6. This chain's CDR3 is CASSEATGYLETQYF. The DNA of the CDR3 is TGTGCCAGCAGTGAAGCGACAGGGTATTTGGAGACCCAGTACTTC.

This chain joins TRBV10-3 and TRBJ2-3; 8 nucleotides line up with TRBD1. Germline V gene lookup returns CDR1 ENHRY and CDR2 SYGVKD. The CDR3 consists of 15 residues. Losses at the gene ends were 5 bases for V and 2 bases for J; bases not matched to a gene: 6. Here the CDR3 reads CAISKQGVHTDTQYF. CDR3 DNA: TGTGCCATCAGTAAACAGGGGGTCCACACAGATACGCAGTATTTT.

The CDR3 DNA sequence: TGTGCCAGCAGCTTAGTAGAGTCAGGGGCATACGAAACCTACGAGCAGTACTTC. Encoded protein: CASSLVESGAYETYEQYF. This chain connects TRBV7-6 to TRBJ2-7; TRBD1 might be the D (6 bases). The germline V and J ends were trimmed by 1 base and 2 bases, with 21 bases remaining between them. Germline CDR1 is SGHVS and CDR2 is FNYEAQ. This CDR3 has 18 residues.

V usage is TRBV5-5 and J usage is TRBJ1-5; the D is unclear. This CDR3 region has 13 residues. Looked up from germline, CDR1 is SGHKS and CDR2 is YYEKEE (reference sequence). With 1 base removed from V and 0 bases from J, the gap between germline ends came to 2 bases. The chain's CDR3 is CASSLSSNQPQHF. The CDR3 bases are TGTGCCAGCAGCTTGAGTAGCAATCAGCCCCAGCATTTT.

DNA for the CDR3: TGTGCCAGCAGCAAAGCAGAGACAGGGTGTCGCGATTCACCCCTCCACTTT. As protein: CASSKAETGCRDSPLHF. The genes are TRBV21-1 and TRBJ1-6; the D call in the table, TRBD1, was not verified against the DNA. TRBV21-1 is a documented pseudogene. The CDR3 loop spans 17 amino acids.

This sequence joins TRBV18 and TRBJ1-4; TRBD1 aligns across 7 bases. The CDR3 runs to 14 residues. V shed 3 bases and J 8 bases; nucleotides not matched to a gene: 6. CDR1 and CDR2 (germline): KGHSH, LQKENI. The CDR3 DNA follows: TGTGCCAGCTCACCCCAGGGGGGACGAGAAAAACTGTTTTTT. Encoded protein: CASSPQGGREKLFF.

This clone has just one count. J is TRBJ2-3 and V is TRBV4-1; D perhaps matches TRBD2 (6 bases). This CDR3 has 12 residues. CDR1 and CDR2 (germline): MGHRA, YSYEKL. With 0 bases removed from V and 9 bases from J, the gap between germline ends came to 7 bases. CDR3 amino acids: CASSQESGTQYF. The DNA for the CDR3 is TGCGCCAGCAGCCAAGAGAGCGGGACGCAGTATTTT.

This chain links TRBV18 with TRBJ2-7, with 8 nucleotides matching TRBD1. Unmatched junction bases numbered 10, after V lost 3 bases and J lost 6 bases. The CDR3 length is 15 residues. Germline CDR1 and CDR2: KGHSH and LQKENI. The CDR3 region has the DNA TGTGCCAGCTCACCCTTCGACAGGGGACAGGCCGAGCAGTACTTC. Residues: CASSPFDRGQAEQYF.

CDR3 amino acids: CASSQERDKGYNSPLHF. CDR3 in DNA: TGTGCCAGCAGCCAAGAGCGGGATAAGGGGTATAATTCACCCCTCCACTTT. This rearrangement joins TRBV14 to TRBJ1-6; possibly TRBD1 for D (5 bases). Germline-derived CDR1 and CDR2 are SGHDN and FVKESK. The CDR3 spans 17 residues. The germline V and J ends were trimmed by 0 bases and 4 bases, with 13 bases remaining between them.